A selection of T cell receptor beta chains follows, all from one sample in a study of T cells in Graves' hyperthyroidism and ophthalmopathy. TCRdb used MiXCR to reprocess the multiplex PCR reads, holding one entry per CDR3 protein. The sample contains a few hundred thousand distinct CDR3 sequences, under 25% of which appear only once. Material: blood. These receptors were taken from a man aged 18-30 years with Graves' hyperthyroidism. Each CDR3 is given with its conserved first and last residue. The D gene is left open where the match is weak. Rows may omit the clone size; those that give it use once, few, many or a size class.

j_gene: TRBJ1-1; v_gene: TRBV6-2/TRBV6-3; d_gene: -; abundance: -; CDR3aa: CASSGSGKTEAFF; CDR3nt: TGTGCCAGCAGTGGATCAGGGAAGACTGAAGCTTTCTTT
j_gene: TRBJ2-5; v_gene: TRBV12-3/TRBV12-4; d_gene: TRBD2; abundance: -; CDR3aa: CASSTSGRAVEETQYF; CDR3nt: TGTGCCAGCTCCACTAGCGGGAGGGCCGTCGAAGAGACCCAGTACTTC
j_gene: TRBJ1-2; v_gene: TRBV6-1; d_gene: -; abundance: -; CDR3aa: CASHRLLNYGYTF; CDR3nt: TGTGCCAGCCACCGACTGCTTAACTATGGCTACACCTTC
j_gene: TRBJ2-5; v_gene: TRBV20-1; d_gene: -; abundance: few; CDR3aa: CSARDSRAQETQYF; CDR3nt: TGCAGTGCTAGAGATTCCAGGGCCCAAGAGACCCAGTACTTC
j_gene: TRBJ1-2; v_gene: TRBV5-1; d_gene: -; abundance: many; CDR3aa: CASSQMPAYGYTF; CDR3nt: TGCGCCAGCAGCCAAATGCCCGCCTATGGCTACACCTTC
j_gene: TRBJ1-5; v_gene: TRBV6-2/TRBV6-3; d_gene: -; abundance: many; CDR3aa: CASRRTANQPQHF; CDR3nt: TGTGCCAGCAGACGGACAGCTAATCAGCCCCAGCATTTT
j_gene: TRBJ2-2; v_gene: TRBV20-1; d_gene: -; abundance: few; CDR3aa: CSAPAAFEGGPGTGELFF; CDR3nt: TGCAGTGCTCCCGCGGCGTTCGAGGGGGGGCCCGGCACCGGGGAGCTGTTTTTT
j_gene: TRBJ1-6; v_gene: TRBV12-3/TRBV12-4; d_gene: TRBD1; abundance: -; CDR3aa: CATQGQGIGNSPLHF; CDR3nt: TGTGCCACCCAAGGACAGGGGATAGGTAATTCACCCCTCCACTTT
j_gene: TRBJ1-1; v_gene: TRBV20-1; d_gene: -; abundance: many; CDR3aa: CSARADTAMNTEAFF; CDR3nt: TGCAGTGCCCGAGCCGATACAGCAATGAACACTGAAGCTTTCTTT
j_gene: TRBJ1-3; v_gene: TRBV4-2; d_gene: -; abundance: few; CDR3aa: CASSPSGGSGNTIYF; CDR3nt: TGTGCCAGCAGCCCCTCTGGGGGCTCTGGAAACACCATATATTTT
j_gene: TRBJ2-2; v_gene: TRBV19; d_gene: -; abundance: -; CDR3aa: CASSIAGGGGELFF; CDR3nt: TGTGCCAGTAGTATTGCAGGGGGAGGCGGGGAGCTGTTTTTT
j_gene: TRBJ2-7; v_gene: TRBV11-2; d_gene: TRBD1; abundance: few; CDR3aa: CASSSRTGGVYEQYF; CDR3nt: TGTGCCAGCAGCTCCCGGACAGGGGGCGTCTACGAGCAGTACTTC
j_gene: TRBJ1-1; v_gene: TRBV7-6; d_gene: -; abundance: -; CDR3aa: CATCTGTKNTEAFF; CDR3nt: TGTGCCACCTGTACCGGGACTAAGAACACTGAAGCTTTCTTT
j_gene: TRBJ2-2; v_gene: TRBV12-5; d_gene: -; abundance: -; CDR3aa: CASASLLNTGELFF; CDR3nt: TGTGCTAGTGCGAGCCTCCTAAACACCGGGGAGCTGTTTTTT
j_gene: TRBJ1-1; v_gene: TRBV7-2; d_gene: TRBD1; abundance: few; CDR3aa: CASSLVQGAVGEAFF; CDR3nt: TGTGCCAGCAGCTTAGTTCAGGGGGCGGTGGGTGAAGCTTTCTTT
j_gene: TRBJ2-2; v_gene: TRBV19; d_gene: -; abundance: many; CDR3aa: CASSNPRPGELFF; CDR3nt: TGTGCCAGTAGTAACCCCCGGCCCGGGGAGCTGTTTTTT
j_gene: TRBJ1-2; v_gene: TRBV6-5; d_gene: -; abundance: few; CDR3aa: CASSYPEDYGYTF; CDR3nt: TGTGCCAGCAGTTACCCAGAGGACTATGGCTACACCTTC
j_gene: TRBJ1-1; v_gene: TRBV28; d_gene: -; abundance: -; CDR3aa: CASSLRRVSYTDAFF; CDR3nt: TGTGCCAGCAGTTTACGCCGGGTCTCGTACACTGATGCTTTCTTT
j_gene: TRBJ1-2; v_gene: TRBV7-9; d_gene: TRBD1; abundance: few; CDR3aa: CAIVGQAPNYGYTF; CDR3nt: TGTGCCATAGTTGGACAGGCGCCTAACTATGGCTACACCTTC
j_gene: TRBJ2-5; v_gene: TRBV20-1; d_gene: TRBD2; abundance: many; CDR3aa: CSARDLVLAGSQETQYF; CDR3nt: TGCAGTGCTAGAGATCTGGTACTAGCGGGGTCCCAAGAGACCCAGTACTTC
j_gene: TRBJ2-5; v_gene: TRBV4-1; d_gene: TRBD2; abundance: many; CDR3aa: CASSPGLAVTVQETQYF; CDR3nt: TGCGCCAGCAGCCCAGGACTAGCGGTTACGGTCCAGGAGACCCAGTACTTC
j_gene: TRBJ2-5; v_gene: TRBV6-1; d_gene: TRBD2; abundance: many; CDR3aa: CASSKTSGGAWETQYF; CDR3nt: TGTGCCAGCAGTAAGACTAGCGGGGGGGCCTGGGAGACCCAGTACTTC
j_gene: TRBJ2-7; v_gene: TRBV5-1; d_gene: -; abundance: few; CDR3aa: CASSFGSGFDEQYF; CDR3nt: TGCGCCAGCAGCTTCGGGTCAGGGTTCGACGAGCAGTACTTC
j_gene: TRBJ2-2; v_gene: TRBV6-1; d_gene: -; abundance: many; CDR3aa: CASVDTAELFF; CDR3nt: TGTGCCTCCGTCGACACCGCTGAGCTGTTTTTT
j_gene: TRBJ1-2; v_gene: TRBV6-2/TRBV6-3; d_gene: TRBD1; abundance: -; CDR3aa: CASSYVPTDRTTNYGYTF; CDR3nt: TGTGCCAGCAGTTACGTCCCCACGGACAGGACGACCAACTATGGCTACACCTTC
j_gene: TRBJ2-2; v_gene: TRBV19; d_gene: -; abundance: few; CDR3aa: CASSIETTGELFF; CDR3nt: TGTGCCAGTAGTATAGAAACCACCGGGGAGCTGTTTTTT
j_gene: TRBJ1-1; v_gene: TRBV12-5; d_gene: -; abundance: many; CDR3aa: CASGLGRGGNTEAFF; CDR3nt: TGTGCTAGTGGTTTGGGGCGAGGGGGAAACACTGAAGCTTTCTTT
j_gene: TRBJ2-3; v_gene: TRBV20-1; d_gene: TRBD1; abundance: many; CDR3aa: CSARYQGASTDTQYF; CDR3nt: TGCAGTGCTAGATATCAGGGGGCAAGCACAGATACGCAGTATTTT
j_gene: TRBJ2-7; v_gene: TRBV12-3/TRBV12-4; d_gene: -; abundance: few; CDR3aa: CASSLRPRGFAEQYF; CDR3nt: TGTGCCAGCAGTTTAAGGCCAAGGGGATTTGCCGAGCAGTACTTC
j_gene: TRBJ1-1; v_gene: TRBV12-3/TRBV12-4; d_gene: -; abundance: -; CDR3aa: CASSFGTGGAEAFF; CDR3nt: TGTGCCAGCAGTTTTGGGACCGGGGGGGCTGAAGCTTTCTTT
j_gene: TRBJ2-7; v_gene: TRBV6-1; d_gene: -; abundance: -; CDR3aa: CASSPNIYEQYF; CDR3nt: TGTGCCAGCAGTCCCAACATCTACGAGCAGTACTTC
j_gene: TRBJ2-7; v_gene: TRBV6-4; d_gene: TRBD1; abundance: once; CDR3aa: CATRTGQGATRGTYEQYF; CDR3nt: TGTGCCACCAGGACGGGACAGGGGGCGACTCGGGGAACCTACGAGCAGTACTTC
j_gene: TRBJ1-5; v_gene: TRBV28; d_gene: -; abundance: -; CDR3aa: CASSPSQTGRNQPQHF; CDR3nt: TGTGCCAGCAGTCCTTCCCAGACAGGCCGCAATCAGCCCCAGCATTTT
j_gene: TRBJ1-2; v_gene: TRBV12-3/TRBV12-4; d_gene: TRBD1; abundance: many; CDR3aa: CASSLQVTGERGYTF; CDR3nt: TGTGCCAGCAGTTTACAGGTTACAGGGGAGCGTGGCTACACCTTC
j_gene: TRBJ2-7; v_gene: TRBV12-3/TRBV12-4; d_gene: -; abundance: many; CDR3aa: CASTRQDSPYEQYF; CDR3nt: TGTGCCAGCACCCGTCAAGACAGTCCCTACGAGCAGTACTTC
j_gene: TRBJ2-1; v_gene: TRBV11-2; d_gene: TRBD2; abundance: few; CDR3aa: CASSLEGAGVGNEKFF; CDR3nt: TGTGCCAGCAGCTTAGAGGGTGCGGGGGTGGGGAATGAGAAGTTCTTC
j_gene: TRBJ2-2; v_gene: TRBV27; d_gene: TRBD1; abundance: many; CDR3aa: CASRIQGTLPGELFF; CDR3nt: TGTGCCAGCCGAATACAGGGGACGCTCCCCGGGGAGCTGTTTTTT
j_gene: TRBJ2-7; v_gene: TRBV6-7; d_gene: -; abundance: many; CDR3aa: CASSYPPFNGHLSYEQYF; CDR3nt: TGTGCCAGCAGTTACCCACCCTTCAACGGCCACCTTTCCTACGAGCAGTACTTC
j_gene: TRBJ1-1; v_gene: TRBV10-3; d_gene: -; abundance: many; CDR3aa: CAIRRGDNTEAFF; CDR3nt: TGTGCCATCAGAAGGGGAGACAACACTGAAGCTTTCTTT
j_gene: TRBJ1-2; v_gene: TRBV6-4; d_gene: -; abundance: many; CDR3aa: CASSRLVEVRTANYGYTF; CDR3nt: TGTGCCAGCAGTAGACTAGTGGAGGTGCGGACAGCTAACTATGGCTACACCTTC
j_gene: TRBJ1-2; v_gene: TRBV5-6; d_gene: TRBD1; abundance: few; CDR3aa: CASSWTQGAGGYTF; CDR3nt: TGTGCCAGCAGCTGGACACAGGGGGCAGGTGGCTACACCTTC
j_gene: TRBJ1-6; v_gene: TRBV28; d_gene: -; abundance: few; CDR3aa: CASSPARGTNSPLHF; CDR3nt: TGTGCCAGCAGTCCCGCCCGGGGCACCAATTCACCCCTCCACTTT
j_gene: TRBJ2-7; v_gene: TRBV2; d_gene: -; abundance: many; CDR3aa: CASSASRQTYEQYF; CDR3nt: TGTGCCAGCAGTGCGTCGAGACAGACCTACGAGCAGTACTTC
j_gene: TRBJ1-1; v_gene: TRBV11-2; d_gene: -; abundance: many; CDR3aa: CASSPTGWGTMNTEAFF; CDR3nt: TGTGCCAGCAGTCCCACTGGCTGGGGTACCATGAACACTGAAGCTTTCTTT
j_gene: TRBJ2-7; v_gene: TRBV6-5; d_gene: TRBD1; abundance: many; CDR3aa: CASSDSGQGKQYF; CDR3nt: TGTGCCAGCAGTGACTCGGGACAGGGCAAGCAGTACTTC
j_gene: TRBJ2-7; v_gene: TRBV11-1; d_gene: TRBD1; abundance: once; CDR3aa: CASISTTGGLLYEQYF; CDR3nt: TGTGCCAGCATCTCGACCACAGGGGGCCTTCTCTACGAGCAGTACTTC
j_gene: TRBJ1-1; v_gene: TRBV12-3/TRBV12-4; d_gene: -; abundance: -; CDR3aa: CASSVRRGDTEAFF; CDR3nt: TGTGCCAGCAGTGTCCGTCGGGGGGACACTGAAGCTTTCTTT
j_gene: TRBJ2-5; v_gene: TRBV28; d_gene: -; abundance: many; CDR3aa: CASRDSFPYQETQYF; CDR3nt: TGTGCCTCCCGGGACTCATTCCCGTACCAAGAGACCCAGTACTTC
j_gene: TRBJ2-5; v_gene: TRBV12-3/TRBV12-4; d_gene: TRBD2; abundance: many; CDR3aa: CASSFAPAGDETQYF; CDR3nt: TGTGCCAGCAGTTTCGCCCCAGCGGGGGATGAGACCCAGTACTTC
j_gene: TRBJ1-5; v_gene: TRBV2; d_gene: -; abundance: many; CDR3aa: CASSEDQGYSNQPQHF; CDR3nt: TGTGCCAGCAGTGAGGACCAGGGGTATAGCAATCAGCCCCAGCATTTT
j_gene: TRBJ1-5; v_gene: TRBV9; d_gene: TRBD1; abundance: -; CDR3aa: CASSRGVGQGDTQPQHF; CDR3nt: TGTGCCAGCAGCCGTGGAGTTGGGCAGGGGGATACTCAGCCCCAGCATTTT
j_gene: TRBJ1-5; v_gene: TRBV28; d_gene: -; abundance: many; CDR3aa: CASSPARYSNQPQHF; CDR3nt: TGTGCCAGCAGTCCCGCCAGGTATAGCAATCAGCCCCAGCATTTT
j_gene: TRBJ2-7; v_gene: TRBV11-2; d_gene: -; abundance: few; CDR3aa: CASSTFSGPTYEQYF; CDR3nt: TGTGCCAGCAGCACCTTTAGTGGACCTACCTACGAGCAGTACTTC